This T cell receptor beta chain was profiled in a study of cytomegalovirus exposure and HLA in healthy donors. Researchers ran the PCR with 60 Vbeta and 13 Jbeta primers. The data were produced by immunoSEQ multiplex PCR, yet TCRdb's version contains in-frame clones alone and is incomplete. Here the sample spans about 130,000 clones, 81% being singletons. The length of the CDR3 is 14 residues. The V gene lost 1 base and the J gene lost 7 bases, with 13 bases spanning the gap. CDR1 SGHTA and CDR2 FQGNSA come from the germline V gene. The sequenced sample was PBMCs. The TCR was taken from a man younger than 35 in good health and CMV-seropositive. The rearrangement uses TRBV7-2 and TRBJ1-2; D call uncertain. The CDR3 nucleotides read TGTGCCAGCAGCTTAGAGTTTCCTTCGGGTGGCTACACCTTC. Protein: CASSLEFPSGGYTF.